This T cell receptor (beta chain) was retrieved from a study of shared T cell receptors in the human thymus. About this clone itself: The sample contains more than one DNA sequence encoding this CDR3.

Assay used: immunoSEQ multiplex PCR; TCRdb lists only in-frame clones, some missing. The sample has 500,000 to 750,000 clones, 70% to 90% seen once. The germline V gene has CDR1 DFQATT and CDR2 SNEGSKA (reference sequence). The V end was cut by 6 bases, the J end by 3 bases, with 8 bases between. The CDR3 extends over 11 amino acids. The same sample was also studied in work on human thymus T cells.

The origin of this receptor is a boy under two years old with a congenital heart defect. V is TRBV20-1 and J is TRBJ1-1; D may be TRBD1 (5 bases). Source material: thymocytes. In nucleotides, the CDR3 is TGCAGTGCGGGGGGGGACACTGAAGCTTTCTTT. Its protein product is CSAGGDTEAFF.